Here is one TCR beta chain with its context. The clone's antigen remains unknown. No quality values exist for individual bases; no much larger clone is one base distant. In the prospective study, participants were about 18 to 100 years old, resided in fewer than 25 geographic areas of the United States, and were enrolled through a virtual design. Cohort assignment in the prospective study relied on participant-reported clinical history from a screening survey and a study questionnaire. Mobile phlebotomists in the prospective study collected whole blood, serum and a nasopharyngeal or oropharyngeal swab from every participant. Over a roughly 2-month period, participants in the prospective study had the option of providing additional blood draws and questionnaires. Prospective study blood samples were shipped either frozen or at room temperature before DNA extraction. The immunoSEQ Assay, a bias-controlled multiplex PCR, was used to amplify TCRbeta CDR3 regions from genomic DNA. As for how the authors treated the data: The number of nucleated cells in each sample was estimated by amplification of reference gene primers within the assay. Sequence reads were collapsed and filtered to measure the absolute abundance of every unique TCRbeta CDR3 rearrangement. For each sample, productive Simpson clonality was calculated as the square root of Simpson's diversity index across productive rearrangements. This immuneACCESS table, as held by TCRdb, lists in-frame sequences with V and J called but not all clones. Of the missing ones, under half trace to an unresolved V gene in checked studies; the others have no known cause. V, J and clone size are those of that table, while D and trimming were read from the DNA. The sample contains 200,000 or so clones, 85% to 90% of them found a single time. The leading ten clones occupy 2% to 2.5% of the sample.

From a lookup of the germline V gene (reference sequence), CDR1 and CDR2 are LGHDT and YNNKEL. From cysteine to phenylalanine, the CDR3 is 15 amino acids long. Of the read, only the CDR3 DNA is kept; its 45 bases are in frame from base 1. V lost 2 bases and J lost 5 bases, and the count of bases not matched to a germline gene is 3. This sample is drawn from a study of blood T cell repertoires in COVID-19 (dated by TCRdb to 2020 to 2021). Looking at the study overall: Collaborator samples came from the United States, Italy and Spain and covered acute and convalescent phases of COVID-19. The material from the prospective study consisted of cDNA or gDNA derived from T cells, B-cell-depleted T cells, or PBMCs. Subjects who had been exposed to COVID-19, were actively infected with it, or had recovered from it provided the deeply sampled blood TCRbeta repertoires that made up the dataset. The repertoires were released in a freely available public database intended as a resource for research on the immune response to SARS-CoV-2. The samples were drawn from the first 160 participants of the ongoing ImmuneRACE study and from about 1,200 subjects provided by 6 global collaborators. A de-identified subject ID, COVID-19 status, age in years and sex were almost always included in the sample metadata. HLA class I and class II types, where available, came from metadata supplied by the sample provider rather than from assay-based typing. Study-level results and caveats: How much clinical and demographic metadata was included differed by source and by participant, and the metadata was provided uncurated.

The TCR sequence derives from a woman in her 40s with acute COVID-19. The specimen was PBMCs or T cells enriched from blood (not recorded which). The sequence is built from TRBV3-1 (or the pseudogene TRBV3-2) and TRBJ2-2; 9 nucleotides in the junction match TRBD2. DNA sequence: TGTGCCAGCAGCCAATATAGCGGGAGAACCGGGGAGCTGTTTTTT. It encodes CASSQYSGRTGELFF.